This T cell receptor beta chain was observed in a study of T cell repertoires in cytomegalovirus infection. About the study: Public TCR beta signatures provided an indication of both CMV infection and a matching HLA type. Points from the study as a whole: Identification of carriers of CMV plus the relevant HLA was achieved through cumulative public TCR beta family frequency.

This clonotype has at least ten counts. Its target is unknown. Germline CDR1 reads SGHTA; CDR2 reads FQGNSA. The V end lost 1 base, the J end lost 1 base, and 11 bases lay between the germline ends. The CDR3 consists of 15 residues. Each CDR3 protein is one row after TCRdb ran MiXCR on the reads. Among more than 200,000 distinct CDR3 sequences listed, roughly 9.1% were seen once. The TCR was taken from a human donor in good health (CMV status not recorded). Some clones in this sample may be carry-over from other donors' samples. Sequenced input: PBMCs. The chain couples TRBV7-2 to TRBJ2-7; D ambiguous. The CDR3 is CASSLGTRGSYEQYF. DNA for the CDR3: TGTGCCAGCAGCTTAGGGACCCGAGGTTCCTACGAGCAGTACTTC. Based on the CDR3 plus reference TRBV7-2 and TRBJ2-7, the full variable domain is GAGVSQSPSNKVTEKGKDVELRCDPISGHTALYWYRQSLGQGLEFLIYFQGNSAPDKSGLPSDRFSAERTGGSVSTLTIQRTQQEDSAVYLCASSLGTRGSYEQYFGPGTRLTVT.